A single sample is the source of the 21 T cell receptor beta chains below, sequenced in a study of patients and donors after allogeneic stem cell transplantation. TCRdb reprocessed the RT-PCR reads via MiXCR and lists one record per CDR3 protein. The table shows about 410,000 distinct CDR3 sequences, with around 16% occurring only once. What was sequenced was blood, either unsorted or a sorted T cell fraction (not recorded which). Receptors originate from a human donor who was either an allogeneic HSCT recipient or a stem cell or donor lymphocyte infusion donor (not recorded which). It is not recorded whose cells these are; they may come from a transplant donor.

This clonotype was seen ten or more times. The chain joins TRBV5-1 to TRBJ1-2; D gene ambiguous. Germline V gene data show CDR1 as SGHRS and CDR2 as YFSETQ. V was shortened by 4 bases and J by 8 bases, with 15 bases between the two germline ends. The CDR3 consists of 13 residues. Here the CDR3 reads CASSTDPTEGYTF. The DNA for the CDR3 is TGCGCCAGCAGCACAGACCCCACGGAGGGCTACACCTTC.

The gene calls are TRBV7-9 and TRBJ1-1, with no clear D. V lost 3 bases to trimming and J lost 1 base, with 12 bases between them. The germline V gene has CDR1 SEHNR and CDR2 FQNEAQ (reference sequence). The CDR3 has 15 amino acids. CDR3 nucleotide sequence: TGTGCCAGCAGCTTTCATGTTACCCAGAACACTGAAGCTTTCTTT. Translating it yields CASSFHVTQNTEAFF.

The chain is built from TRBV2 and TRBJ2-3; a possible D gene is TRBD1 (6 bases). Germline V gene data show CDR1 as SNHLY and CDR2 as FYNNEI. The V end was cut by 6 bases, the J end by 3 bases, with 13 bases between. The CDR3 is 14 residues long. CDR3: CASSPGERTDTQYF. The CDR3 region has the DNA TGTGCCAGCAGCCCAGGGGAGAGGACAGATACGCAGTATTTT.

The chain employs TRBV10-2 and TRBJ2-7; TRBD1 agrees at 8 bases. Germline CDR1 and CDR2: WSHSY and SAAADI. V was pared by 4 bases and J by 0 bases, with 5 bases of the junction left unmatched. The CDR3 is made up of 15 amino acids. Written as DNA, the CDR3 is TGCGCCAGCAGTGGCCGCAGGGGGCGCTCCTACGAGCAGTACTTC. This sequence encodes CASSGRRGRSYEQYF.

This clonotype was observed a few times. The chain combines TRBV19 with TRBJ2-1; 8 nucleotides agree with TRBD2. V was clipped by 4 bases and J by 0 bases; unmatched bases: 5. Germline CDR1 is LNHDA and CDR2 is SQIVND (reference sequence). This CDR3 is 16 amino acids long. The CDR3 DNA follows: TGTGCCAGTAGTAGGAGCGGGAGTCTCTCCTACAATGAGCAGTTCTTC. It encodes CASSRSGSLSYNEQFF.

The gene calls are TRBV3-1 and TRBJ2-3; 7 bases are a match to TRBD2. With 1 base clipped from V and 8 bases from J, the junction kept 3 bases outside the gene matches. This CDR3 region has 13 residues. Germline V CDR1 and CDR2: LGHDT, YNNKEL (reference sequence). The CDR3 DNA sequence: TGTGCCAGCAGCCAAGCGGCGGGGGTTACGCAGTATTTT. Its translation: CASSQAAGVTQYF.

This clonotype has more than one count but fewer than ten. The chain couples TRBV12-3 or TRBV12-4 to TRBJ1-3; 7 nucleotides align to TRBD1. This CDR3 is built from 14 residues. J was trimmed by 2 bases and V by 6 bases; bases with no gene match: 4. The CDR3 coding sequence is TGTGCCAGCAGACCGACAGGGACTGGAAACACCATATATTTT. This translates into CASRPTGTGNTIYF.

The CDR3 nucleotides are TGCGCCAGCAGCCAAGATCAACAGATAAGTACTGAAGCTTTCTTT. Protein product: CASSQDQQISTEAFF. V usage is TRBV4-1 and J usage is TRBJ1-1; D is uncertain. V lost 0 bases, J lost 5 bases, and 13 bases lay in between. This CDR3 has 15 residues. CDR1 and CDR2 from the germline V gene are MGHRA and YSYEKL.

The rearrangement uses TRBV9 and TRBJ2-5; possibly TRBD1 or TRBD2 for D (5 bases each). Germline CDR1 reads SGDLS; CDR2 reads YYNGEE. This CDR3 is 15 amino acids long. V lost 1 base, J lost 5 bases, and 15 bases lay in between. CDR3 sequence: CASSVSEGSGETQYF. In nucleotides, the CDR3 is TGTGCCAGCAGCGTATCTGAGGGGTCGGGGGAGACCCAGTACTTC.

J is TRBJ2-6 and V is TRBV4-3; TRBD2 matches 7 bases. The germline V gene encodes CDR1 LGHNA and CDR2 YSLEER. CDR3 size: 17 residues. V dropped 4 bases and J dropped 0; count of bases not matched to a gene: 6. The CDR3 DNA is TGCGCCAGCAGCCCCTGGGGAGGGGACTCTGGGGCCAACGTCCTGACTTTC. It is translated as CASSPWGGDSGANVLTF.

This clonotype was picked up a small number of times. The chain carries TRBV18 and TRBJ2-3; D is perhaps TRBD2 (5 bases). The CDR3 spans 15 residues. With 6 bases removed from V and 4 bases from J, the gap between germline ends came to 17 bases. CDR1 and CDR2 (germline): KGHSH, LQKENI. The CDR3 region has the DNA TGTGCCAGCTCTCAATCAGCGGAGAGTCCAGATACGCAGTATTTT. Its translation: CASSQSAESPDTQYF.

This clonotype was counted ten times or more. V gene TRBV12-3 or TRBV12-4 combines with J gene TRBJ2-1; D not certain. Trimming removed 5 bases from V and 4 bases from J, with 21 bases in between. The CDR3 consists of 17 residues. The CDR3 region is CASSGRAPNPLYNEQFF. CDR3 coding DNA: TGTGCCAGCAGTGGCCGGGCCCCTAATCCCCTTTACAATGAGCAGTTCTTC.

The chain uses TRBV11-3 and TRBJ2-1; D may correspond to TRBD1 or TRBD2 (5 bases each). The CDR3 runs to 15 residues. V dropped 5 bases and J dropped 3 bases, with 14 bases sitting between them. Per germline, CDR1 SGHNT and CDR2 YENEEA. For the CDR3, the DNA is TGTGCCAGCAGCCCGAAGGGGACCCTCTACAATGAGCAGTTCTTC. Translated: CASSPKGTLYNEQFF. Looking up the rest from reference TRBV11-3 and TRBJ2-1 gives the full variable domain: EAGVVQSPRYKIIEKKQPVAFWCNPISGHNTLYWYLQNLGQGPELLIRYENEEAVDDSQLPKDRFSAERLKGVDSTLKIQPAELGDSAVYLCASSPKGTLYNEQFFGPGTRLTVL.

V usage is TRBV20-1 and J usage is TRBJ1-1; no reliable D call. This CDR3 contains 11 residues. Germline loops: CDR1 DFQATT, CDR2 SNEGSKA (reference sequence). The V gene lost 3 bases and the J gene lost 3 bases, with 5 bases spanning the gap. CDR3 sequence (DNA): TGCAGTGCTAGGCCAGACACTGAAGCTTTCTTT. This gives the protein CSARPDTEAFF.

In its sample, this clonotype was seen a few times. The genes are TRBV5-1 and TRBJ2-7; D may be TRBD2 (5 bases). The CDR3 runs to 13 residues. The germline V gene encodes CDR1 SGHRS and CDR2 YFSETQ. The V gene lost 6 bases and the J gene lost 4 bases, with 14 bases spanning the gap. CDR3 bases: TGCGCCAGCATTGAGGGAAAGGTTTACGAGCAGTACTTC. Its protein is CASIEGKVYEQYF.

A few counts support this clonotype. The V call is TRBV14, the J call TRBJ1-2, with 10 bases fitting TRBD1. Trimming took 2 bases from V and 2 from J; bases not matched to a gene: 8. Germline CDR1 SGHDN, CDR2 FVKESK. The CDR3 spans 17 residues. CDR3 residues: CASSQLPGGQGNYGYTF. The CDR3 DNA reads TGTGCCAGCAGCCAACTCCCGGGGGGACAGGGGAACTATGGCTACACCTTC.

This rearrangement joins TRBV7-6 to TRBJ2-7, with no clear D. Per germline, CDR1 SGHVS and CDR2 FNYEAQ. Trimming shortened V by 0 bases and J by 1 base, and 16 bases separated the two germline ends. This CDR3 has 17 amino acids. CDR3 sequence: CASSLAPLKGESYEQYF. The CDR3 coding sequence is TGTGCCAGCAGCTTAGCCCCTTTGAAGGGCGAATCCTACGAGCAGTACTTC.

The V call is TRBV20-1, the J call TRBJ1-2; D uncertain. Trimming stripped 3 bases from V and 8 bases from J, with 10 bases between. Germline V gives CDR1 DFQATT, CDR2 SNEGSKA (reference sequence). The CDR3 is 11 residues long. The CDR3 nucleotides read TGCAGTGCTAGTGCCTCCCGAGGCTACACCTTC. Protein product: CSASASRGYTF.

V usage is TRBV18 and J usage is TRBJ1-1, with D hard to call. The V gene's germline CDR1 is KGHSH and CDR2 LQKENI. The CDR3 is 13 amino acids. With 6 bases removed from V and 1 base from J, the gap between germline ends came to 9 bases. CDR3 region: CASSLNGNTEAFF. The CDR3 DNA reads TGTGCCAGCTCGCTCAACGGGAACACTGAAGCTTTCTTT.

The chain uses TRBV24-1 and TRBJ2-1; weak D call: TRBD2 (5 bases). V dropped 7 bases and J dropped 3 bases, with 12 bases sitting between them. The germline V gene has CDR1 KGHDR and CDR2 SFDVKD. The CDR3 has 14 amino acids. The CDR3 DNA is TGTGCCACCAGGGGAGATACTGACTACAATGAGCAGTTCTTC. Its protein product is CATRGDTDYNEQFF.

The CDR3 spells CASHSGSHEQFF. CDR3 DNA sequence: TGTGCCAGTCATTCGGGTAGTCATGAGCAGTTCTTC. V is TRBV6-5 and J is TRBJ2-1; no definite D call. V was cut by 9 bases and J by 8 bases, with 14 bases left in between. CDR1 is MNHEY, CDR2 SVGAGI, per germline. This CDR3 is 12 amino acids long.